The clone carrying this T cell receptor beta chain appeared a few times. Its target is not known. PCR was performed using 60 Vbeta and 13 Jbeta primers. Here immunoSEQ multiplex PCR was the method, and the copy in TCRdb shows in-frame clones only, minus some. The sample lists under 200,000 clones; 75% were seen once. Germline values: CDR1 SGHRS, CDR2 YFSETQ. J was trimmed by 0 bases and V by 3 bases; bases with no gene match: 12. CDR3 length equals 18 residues. This sample stems from a study of cytomegalovirus exposure and HLA in healthy donors. Study information: Earlier, 100 million to 120 million unique TCR beta sequences were recovered from about 170 million T cells by an analysis. General study findings and limits: TCR beta V- and J-gene trimming, according to a later analysis, was linked to a missense DCLRE1C variant. Most TCR beta V segments were productive about 90% or about 30% of the time in an earlier analysis.

J is TRBJ1-3 and V is TRBV5-1; 7 nucleotides match TRBD1. The sample comprised PBMCs. The origin of this receptor is a male donor in good health and CMV-seronegative. CDR3 protein: CASSSALTGSHSGNTIYF. In nucleotides, the CDR3 is TGCGCCAGCAGCTCAGCGCTGACAGGGAGTCACTCTGGAAACACCATATATTTT.